This entry lists 20 T cell receptor beta chains sequenced from one sample in a study of T-cell reconstitution after alpha-beta-depleted transplantation in children. Preparing the TCRbeta library involved the use of unique molecular identifiers. TCRdb called the PCR reads again in MiXCR, with one record for every CDR3 protein. The table includes about 500,000 distinct CDR3 sequences, about an eighth detected once. This specimen was PBMCs, mostly from graft donor cells, taken 180 days after TCRalphabeta/CD19-depleted stem cell transplant. The receptors originated from a female patient between 2 and 15 years old who had a stem cell transplant for aplastic anemia, so the T cells may come from the graft donor.

This clonotype has a handful of counts. V is TRBV2 and J is TRBJ2-1, with 8 bases matching TRBD2. V lost 9 bases and J lost 3; bases outside the gene matches: 7. Germline V CDR1 and CDR2: SNHLY, FYNNEI. The CDR3 runs to 14 residues. DNA of the CDR3: TGTGCCAGTCCAGCGGGAGTTCACTACAATGAGCAGTTCTTC. As protein: CASPAGVHYNEQFF.

This clonotype was counted at least ten times. For the CDR3, the DNA is TGTGCCAGCAGTTCCCCCGGGAGGCAGCCCCAGCATTTT. Translating gives CASSSPGRQPQHF. The rearrangement joins TRBV28 to TRBJ1-5; the D is unclear. There are 13 residues in the CDR3. Germline lookup yields CDR1 MDHEN and CDR2 SYDVKM. Deletions cut 4 bases from V and 7 bases from J, with 11 bases between.

This clonotype was seen more than once but under ten times. CDR3 in amino acids: CASSHLRGTLTNEQFF. For the CDR3, the DNA is TGTGCCAGCAGCCACTTAAGGGGCACCCTAACCAATGAGCAGTTCTTC. The chain joins TRBV11-2 to TRBJ2-1; maybe TRBD1 (5 bases). Per germline, CDR1 SGHAT and CDR2 FQNNGV. The CDR3 consists of 16 residues. V was pared by 5 bases and J by 6 bases, with 20 bases between.

This chain connects TRBV21-1 to TRBJ2-7; no DNA check was done on the table's D call, TRBD2. TRBV21-1 represents a pseudogene. This CDR3 region has 14 residues. For the CDR3, the DNA is TGTGCCAGCACTACCGGGAAAGGGCCCAACGAGCAGTACTTC. This gives the protein CASTTGKGPNEQYF.

The chain employs TRBV5-1 and TRBJ1-2, with 10 bases that match TRBD1. The CDR3 extends over 17 amino acids. The germline V gene has CDR1 SGHRS and CDR2 YFSETQ. Trimming removed 0 bases from V and 4 bases from J; junction bases left unmatched: 9. DNA for the CDR3: TGCGCCAGCAGCTTGGACGAGACAGGGGGCCCTTTCTATGGCTACACCTTC. As protein: CASSLDETGGPFYGYTF.

In this sample, this clonotype turned up a few times. The gene calls are TRBV6-2 or TRBV6-3 and TRBJ2-2; possibly TRBD2 for D (5 bases). The length of the CDR3 is 18 residues. CDR1 is MNHEY and CDR2 is SVGEGT in the germline V gene. V was pared by 0 bases and J by 1 base, with 15 bases between. CDR3 region: CASSYSKRRVLNTGELFF. The CDR3 coding sequence is TGTGCCAGCAGTTACTCGAAAAGGCGGGTCTTGAACACCGGGGAGCTGTTTTTT.

This clonotype was found a few times. V gene TRBV11-2 combines with J gene TRBJ2-1; TRBD2 matches 9 bases. The CDR3 has 19 amino acids. Germline V lookup: CDR1 SGHAT, CDR2 FQNNGV. The V gene end was trimmed by 4 bases and the J gene end by 4 bases; junction bases not matched to a gene: 17. CDR3 region: CASSWRGREGAVEYNEQFF. The CDR3, as DNA: TGTGCCAGCAGCTGGAGAGGGCGGGAGGGGGCTGTCGAATACAATGAGCAGTTCTTC.

There are many counts of this clonotype. The chain uses TRBV20-1 and TRBJ1-6; tentative D call: TRBD1 (6 bases). V was cut by 0 bases and J by 4 bases, with 13 bases left in between. The CDR3 totals 16 residues. Per the germline V gene, CDR1 is DFQATT and CDR2 is SNEGSKA (reference sequence). This chain's CDR3 is CSARDLQGRYNSPLHF. As DNA, the CDR3 is TGCAGTGCTAGAGATCTACAGGGACGGTATAATTCACCCCTCCACTTT.

This clonotype was observed a few times. The CDR3 region has the DNA TGCAGTGCAGTAGCGGGAGGGGCCTACAATGAGCAGTTCTTC. It yields the protein CSAVAGGAYNEQFF. The chain carries TRBV20-1 and TRBJ2-1; 11 bases are a match to TRBD2. The germline V gene has CDR1 DFQATT and CDR2 SNEGSKA (reference sequence). The CDR3 runs to 14 residues. V trimming: 6 bases; J trimming: 2 bases; junction bases outside the gene matches: 3.

The gene calls are TRBV6-2 or TRBV6-3 and TRBJ2-3, with 7 bases fitting TRBD1. The CDR3 is made up of 15 amino acids. Germline values: CDR1 MNHEY, CDR2 SVGEGT. J gave up 4 bases and V 2 bases, and 6 bases lay outside the gene matches. CDR3 in DNA: TGTGCCAGCAGTTACCCACAGGGGTGGGCAGATACGCAGTATTTT. Protein: CASSYPQGWADTQYF.

The chain employs TRBV29-1 and TRBJ2-7; D uncertain. V was pared by 4 bases and J by 2 bases, with 9 bases between. Germline lookup yields CDR1 SQVTM and CDR2 ANQGSEA. This CDR3 region has 12 residues. CDR3 bases: TGCAGCGTTGGCGACACTCCCTACGAGCAGTACGTC. This translates into CSVGDTPYEQYV.

In this sample, this clonotype turned up a few times. The genes are TRBV3-1 and TRBJ2-7; D gene ambiguous. Per the germline V gene, CDR1 is LGHDT and CDR2 is YNNKEL (reference sequence). CDR3 length equals 14 residues. V was shortened by 1 base and J by 3 bases, with 10 bases between the two germline ends. CDR3: CASSQVRRYYEQYV. The DNA for the CDR3 is TGTGCCAGCAGCCAAGTTCGTAGGTACTACGAGCAGTACGTC.

In this sample, this clonotype turned up a few times. The chain employs TRBV3-1 and TRBJ1-3; the D is unclear. The germline gives CDR1 LGHDT, CDR2 YNNKEL (reference sequence). With 0 bases removed from V and 2 bases from J, the gap between germline ends came to 8 bases. The CDR3 runs 15 residues. DNA for the CDR3: TGTGCCAGCAGCCAAGAGTTGAGGGCTGGAAACACCATATATTTT. Residues: CASSQELRAGNTIYF.

There are a few counts of this clonotype. The gene calls are TRBV20-1 and TRBJ2-1; weak D call: TRBD2 (6 bases). Trimming took off 3 bases at V and 15 bases at J, with 18 bases between the two ends. Germline V gene data show CDR1 as DFQATT and CDR2 as SNEGSKA (reference sequence). CDR3 length: 12 residues. CDR3: CSASRLAWRGFF. The CDR3 region has the DNA TGCAGTGCTAGCCGCCTTGCTTGGAGGGGGTTCTTC.

The chain joins TRBV9 to TRBJ2-6; the match to TRBD1 covers 9 bases. Germline CDR1 and CDR2: SGDLS and YYNGEE. This CDR3 has 18 residues. V shed 3 bases, J shed 0 bases, and the junction held 7 bases outside the gene matches. DNA of the CDR3: TGTGCCAGCAGCGGATTGACAGGGGGTTACTCTGGGGCCAACGTCCTGACTTTC. Amino acid sequence: CASSGLTGGYSGANVLTF.

This clonotype was recorded a few times. The chain carries TRBV7-2 and TRBJ2-3; 10 nucleotides line up with TRBD2. Germline V gene lookup returns CDR1 SGHTA and CDR2 FQGNSA. V dropped 1 base and J dropped 1; count of bases not matched to a gene: 2. The CDR3 consists of 16 residues. The CDR3 is CASSLVTSGRTDTQYF. The CDR3 DNA follows: TGTGCCAGCAGCTTAGTGACTAGCGGGCGCACAGATACGCAGTATTTT.

The chain has TRBV7-2 and TRBJ2-7; 7 bases match TRBD2. Germline-derived CDR1 and CDR2 are SGHTA and FQGNSA. V lost 1 base and J lost 2; bases outside the gene matches: 11. This CDR3 is 17 amino acids long. CDR3 protein: CASSLGGRRGKPYEQYV. Here the CDR3 DNA reads TGTGCCAGCAGCTTAGGGGGTCGGCGGGGGAAACCCTACGAGCAGTACGTC.

This clonotype was seen repeatedly, ten times or more. The V gene is TRBV5-5, the J gene TRBJ2-2; D might be TRBD1 or TRBD2, each matching 5 bases. Trimming stripped 5 bases from V and 10 bases from J, with 15 bases between. CDR3 size: 13 residues. CDR1 is SGHKS and CDR2 is YYEKEE in the germline V gene (reference sequence). The CDR3 nucleotides are TGTGCCAGCAGTCACGCCGGGACCTCGGAGCTGTTTTTT. This encodes CASSHAGTSELFF.

This clonotype was detected only a few times. This chain connects TRBV7-9 to TRBJ2-2, with 9 bases fitting TRBD2. The junction had 11 bases not matched to a gene; V was cut back by 5 bases and J by 7 bases. From germline, CDR1 is SEHNR and CDR2 FQNEAQ (reference sequence). The CDR3 sequence is 16 residues long. CDR3 sequence: CASSTIAGVTNGELFF. Here the CDR3 DNA reads TGTGCCAGCAGCACGATAGCGGGAGTTACAAACGGGGAGCTGTTTTTT.

About this clonotype: One end of the junction does not line up with germline, which may come from a read error. This rearrangement joins TRBV12-3 or TRBV12-4 to TRBJ2-5; D remains unclear. The CDR3 is made up of 14 amino acids. The CDR3 DNA is TGTACCAGCAGTTCCGGTTATGTGTTGGAGACCCAGTACTTC. Amino acid sequence: CTSSSGYVLETQYF.